The rows below give T cell receptor beta chains drawn from one sample of a study of graft-versus-host responses after intestinal transplantation. For these TCRs, the target antigens are not known. Sequenced by immunoSEQ multiplex PCR; TCRdb stores in-frame clones only, minus some. The sample has under 90,000 clones, approximately 89% seen once. The material sequenced was unstimulated CD4+ T cells sorted from spleen or lymph node cells, taken before transplant. The receptors originated from a human donor who was the organ donor for an intestinal transplant. Each CDR3 is given with its conserved first and last residue. The D gene is left open where the match is weak. Clone size is shown for a subset of rows, as once, few, many or a class of expanded clone.

D,J,size,V,DNA,CDR3
TRBD1,TRBJ1-2,NA,TRBV6-5,TGTGCCAGCAGTATAGTCCACGACAGGGGGTTCGGCTACACCTTC,CASSIVHDRGFGYTF
TRBD1,TRBJ1-4,NA,TRBV6-5,TGTGCCAGCAGCTTTAGGACAGGGCTTGGTGAAAAACTGTTTTTT,CASSFRTGLGEKLFF
TRBD2,TRBJ2-7,once,TRBV2,TGTGCCAGCGGACTAGCGGGACCCGAGCAGTACTTC,CASGLAGPEQYF
NA,TRBJ1-2,NA,TRBV2,TGTGCCAGCAGATGGGCAGGGAACTATGGCTACACCTTC,CASRWAGNYGYTF
TRBD1,TRBJ1-1,NA,TRBV2,TGTGCCAGCAGTGGTTGGGGGACAGAGAACACTGAAGCTTTCTTT,CASSGWGTENTEAFF
NA,TRBJ2-5,NA,TRBV7-9,TGTGCCAGCAGCTCACAAGAGACCCAGTACTTC,CASSSQETQYF
NA,TRBJ2-3,NA,TRBV7-3,TGTGCCAGCAGCTTAACTAACACAGATACGCAGTATTTT,CASSLTNTDTQYF
TRBD1,TRBJ1-5,NA,TRBV28,TGTGCCAGCGGGACAGGGGGACAGCCCCAGCATTTT,CASGTGGQPQHF
TRBD1,TRBJ1-4,once,TRBV28,TGTGCCAGCACCTTCCGGGACAGGGAGGGTGAAAAACTGTTTTTT,CASTFRDREGEKLFF
TRBD1,TRBJ1-5,NA,TRBV19,TGTGCCAGTAGTTTAGATACAGGGGGCAGGAATCAGCCCCAGCATTTT,CASSLDTGGRNQPQHF
TRBD1,TRBJ2-3,NA,TRBV7-9,TGTGCCAGAAGTTCCGGGACAGGATTCACAGATACGCAGTATTTT,CARSSGTGFTDTQYF
NA,TRBJ2-5,NA,TRBV11-3,TGTGCCAGCAGCTTAAGGACAGCCAGCCAAGAGACCCAGTACTTC,CASSLRTASQETQYF
NA,TRBJ2-3,NA,TRBV18,TGTGCCAGCTCACCCACAAAAGCGGAGATTAGCACAGATACGCAGTATTTT,CASSPTKAEISTDTQYF
NA,TRBJ1-2,NA,TRBV28,TGTGCCAGCCGGGCAGTGGGGCTCTATGGCTACACCTTC,CASRAVGLYGYTF
NA,TRBJ2-7,NA,TRBV28,TGTGCCAGCGGGGCAGGCTCTATAAACGACGAGCAGTACTTC,CASGAGSINDEQYF
NA,TRBJ1-2,NA,TRBV19,TGTGCCAGTAGTTTCGAACAGGGCTGGGGCTATGGCTACACCTTC,CASSFEQGWGYGYTF
TRBD2,TRBJ2-1,NA,TRBV5-1,TGCGCCAGCAGCGGGACTAGCGGCTCCTACAATGAGCAGTTCTTC,CASSGTSGSYNEQFF
NA,TRBJ2-1,NA,TRBV25-1,TGTGCCAGCAGTGAATGGGACGGAGGGGACAATGAGCAGTTCTTC,CASSEWDGGDNEQFF
NA,TRBJ1-1,few,TRBV30,TGTGCCTGGAATTCCATGAACACTGAAGCTTTCTTT,CAWNSMNTEAFF